One sample yielded the 32 T cell receptor beta chains listed below, sequenced in a study of blood T cells in healthy people across ages. Primers used in a second PCR of roughly 6 to 12 cycles were a sample-barcoded 5' primer and a J-beta primer mix. In TCRdb, the 5' RACE reads were re-called with MiXCR into one record per CDR3 protein. The top ten clones hold 2.1% of a sample with over 1.5 million distinct CDR3 sequences, roughly 52% of them seen once. Sequenced input: blood. These receptors were collected from a woman between 40 and 50 years old in good health.

The V and J genes are TRBV20-1 and TRBJ2-3; D call uncertain. There are 14 residues in the CDR3. V lost 5 bases and J 0 bases, leaving 12 bases between the germline ends. CDR1 and CDR2 from the germline V gene are DFQATT and SNEGSKA (reference sequence). The CDR3: CSAEAGTSTDTQYF. The CDR3 DNA reads TGCAGTGCTGAAGCAGGCACTAGCACAGATACGCAGTATTTT.

This clonotype was detected a few times. CDR3 coding DNA: TGCAGTGCTAGAGATCTCGCCCCGGGGGCCAAGGTTGACAATGAGCAGTTCTTC. It is translated as CSARDLAPGAKVDNEQFF. J is TRBJ2-1 and V is TRBV20-1; D is possibly TRBD1 or TRBD2 (6 bases each). The ends were cut back, 0 bases at V and 5 bases at J, with 23 bases in the middle. CDR1 DFQATT and CDR2 SNEGSKA come from the germline V gene (reference sequence). The CDR3 extends over 18 amino acids.

The chain joins TRBV12-3 or TRBV12-4 to TRBJ1-2; 8 nucleotides line up with TRBD1. V was clipped by 5 bases and J by 7 bases; unmatched bases: 6. This CDR3 is built from 13 residues. The CDR3: CASSVQGALGYTF. DNA of the CDR3: TGTGCCAGCAGTGTTCAGGGGGCGCTTGGCTACACCTTC.

The V and J genes are TRBV20-1 and TRBJ2-3; D ambiguous. CDR1 is DFQATT, CDR2 SNEGSKA, per germline (reference sequence). CDR3 length: 11 residues. V shed 3 bases and J shed 7 bases, with 8 bases lying between them. The CDR3 is CSARAAHTQYF. Here the CDR3 DNA reads TGCAGTGCTAGGGCGGCTCATACGCAGTATTTT.

The chain couples TRBV7-2 to TRBJ2-6; D might be TRBD2 (6 bases). The germline gives CDR1 SGHTA, CDR2 FQGNSA. The CDR3 consists of 16 residues. Trimming stripped 6 bases from V and 2 bases from J, with 14 bases between. CDR3 bases: TGTGCCAGCAGAAGAGAGGGGACTGCTGGGGCCAACGTCCTGACTTTC. Translating it yields CASRREGTAGANVLTF.

The count of this clonotype is one. V gene TRBV20-1 combines with J gene TRBJ1-1; D gene uncertain. The V gene's germline CDR1 is DFQATT and CDR2 SNEGSKA (reference sequence). This CDR3 has 8 residues. The CDR3 DNA sequence: TGCAGGGTACACGGAGCTTTCTTT. Translated: CRVHGAFF.

This clonotype was observed many times. The rearrangement links TRBV15 to TRBJ2-7; D gene ambiguous. V dropped 5 bases and J dropped 0 bases, with 14 bases sitting between them. Germline V gene data show CDR1 as LNHNV and CDR2 as YYDKDF (reference sequence). The CDR3 spans 15 residues. The CDR3 loop reads CATSLRADSSYEQYF. CDR3 bases: TGTGCCACCAGCCTACGGGCGGATAGCTCCTACGAGCAGTACTTC.

This chain connects TRBV2 to TRBJ1-4; 8 nucleotides match TRBD1. Germline V gene data show CDR1 as SNHLY and CDR2 as FYNNEI. This CDR3 comprises 15 residues. V shed 7 bases, J shed 3 bases, and the junction held 7 bases outside the gene matches. The CDR3, as DNA: TGTGCCAGCAACCCGCGGACAGGGTCTAATGAAAAACTGTTTTTT. Its translation: CASNPRTGSNEKLFF.

The chain recombines TRBV6-5 with TRBJ1-2; tentative D call: TRBD1 (6 bases). The CDR3 contains 14 residues. V shed 0 bases and J shed 8 bases, with 13 bases lying between them. Germline V gene sequence: CDR1 MNHEY, CDR2 SVGAGI. The CDR3 loop reads CASSYSIQGYGYTF. CDR3 nucleotide sequence: TGTGCCAGCAGTTACTCGATACAGGGTTACGGCTACACCTTC.

The chain employs TRBV5-4 and TRBJ2-3; the match to TRBD2 covers 13 bases. Germline V CDR1 and CDR2: SGHNT, YYREEE (reference sequence). The V and J ends lost 0 bases and 4 bases, in that order; junction bases with no gene match: 2. CDR3 length: 16 residues. CDR3 protein: CASSLGTSGGPDTQYF. DNA of the CDR3: TGTGCCAGCAGCTTGGGGACTAGCGGGGGACCAGATACGCAGTATTTT.

The CDR3, as DNA: TGCAGCGTTCGCGACAGGGATGGCAATGGCTACACCTTC. The encoded protein is CSVRDRDGNGYTF. The V gene is TRBV29-1, the J gene TRBJ1-2, with 7 positions matching TRBD1. The V segment lost 5 bases and the J segment 6 bases; nucleotides outside the gene matches: 9. Germline V gene data show CDR1 as SQVTM and CDR2 as ANQGSEA. The CDR3 is 13 residues long.

The chain is built from TRBV9 and TRBJ2-7, with a weak D call TRBD2 (6 bases). CDR3 size: 15 residues. Trimming stripped 2 bases from V and 3 bases from J, with 15 bases between. CDR1 and CDR2 (germline): SGDLS, YYNGEE. The CDR3 DNA reads TGTGCCAGCAGCGTGGGACTTGGGGGTAACTACGAGCAGTACTTC. This gives the protein CASSVGLGGNYEQYF.

This clonotype came up a few times. The chain combines TRBV20-1 with TRBJ2-7; D assignment may be TRBD1 or TRBD2 (6 bases each). The CDR3 extends over 12 amino acids. Germline CDR1 is DFQATT and CDR2 is SNEGSKA (reference sequence). V was shortened by 6 bases and J by 2 bases, with 11 bases between the two germline ends. This CDR3 is CSAGRTAYEQYF. The CDR3 region has the DNA TGCAGTGCAGGGAGGACAGCCTACGAGCAGTACTTC.

V gene TRBV11-1 combines with J gene TRBJ2-4, with D perhaps matching TRBD1 (5 bases). Trimming took 3 bases from V and 6 from J, leaving 9 bases between them. The CDR3 runs 13 residues. Germline-derived CDR1 and CDR2 are SGHAT and FQDESV (reference sequence). The CDR3 loop is CASSLGPGNIQYF. Written as DNA, the CDR3 is TGTGCCAGCAGCTTGGGGCCTGGAAACATTCAGTACTTC.

This clonotype was seen more than once but under ten times. The chain combines TRBV6-6 with TRBJ2-4; D is ambiguous. The germline V and J ends were trimmed by 6 bases and 9 bases, with 15 bases remaining between them. Germline V lookup: CDR1 MNHNY, CDR2 SVGAGI (reference sequence). The CDR3 has 13 residues. The CDR3 region has the DNA TGTGCCAGCAGCAACCCTGGGTACTTCATTCAGTACTTC. As protein: CASSNPGYFIQYF.

The chain has TRBV5-6 and TRBJ2-3, with 8 bases aligning to TRBD1. Germline V gene sequence: CDR1 SGHDT, CDR2 YYEEEE. The trim removed 4 bases at V and 3 bases at J, leaving 10 bases unmatched. The CDR3 runs to 16 residues. Written as DNA, the CDR3 is TGTGCCAGCAGCCTGCTGGACAGGGCCCTGACAGATACGCAGTATTTT. It specifies CASSLLDRALTDTQYF.

The CDR3 region is CSARPTGQGIGRTQYF. The DNA for the CDR3 is TGCAGTGCTAGGCCTACGGGACAGGGGATAGGTAGAACGCAGTATTTT. The chain has TRBV20-1 and TRBJ2-3; TRBD1 agrees at 10 bases. Germline trimming cut 3 bases from V and 9 bases from J; bases unmatched to any gene: 15. CDR1 is DFQATT and CDR2 is SNEGSKA in the germline V gene (reference sequence). This CDR3 contains 16 residues.

This chain uses TRBV12-5 with TRBJ2-5, with D perhaps TRBD1 (6 bases). CDR1 LGHNT and CDR2 FRNRAP come from the germline V gene. V was cut by 1 base and J by 1 base, with 16 bases left in between. This CDR3 contains 17 residues. CDR3 DNA sequence: TGTGCTAGTGGTTTGGACCGACAGGCCCGAGGCCAAGAGACCCAGTACTTC. This encodes CASGLDRQARGQETQYF. Filled out from reference TRBV12-5 and TRBJ2-5, the complete variable domain reads DARVTQTPRHKVTEMGQEVTMRCQPILGHNTVFWYRQTMMQGLELLAYFRNRAPLDDSGMPKDRFSAEMPDATLATLKIQPSEPRDSAVYFCASGLDRQARGQETQYFGPGTRLLVL.

The J gene is TRBJ2-1, the V gene TRBV7-2; tentative D call: TRBD2 (7 bases). V was shortened by 5 bases and J by 8 bases, with 19 bases between the two germline ends. The CDR3 runs 15 residues. Per germline, CDR1 SGHTA and CDR2 FQGNSA. The CDR3 DNA sequence: TGTGCCAGCAGCCGGCCCCTAGGGGGAGGGGATGAGCAGTTCTTC. Amino acid sequence: CASSRPLGGGDEQFF. Full variable domain (outside the CDR3, taken from reference TRBV7-2 and TRBJ2-1): GAGVSQSPSNKVTEKGKDVELRCDPISGHTALYWYRQSLGQGLEFLIYFQGNSAPDKSGLPSDRFSAERTGGSVSTLTIQRTQQEDSAVYLCASSRPLGGGDEQFFGPGTRLTVL.

This chain connects TRBV7-8 to TRBJ2-1; D ambiguous. Trimming left V 1 base short and J 10 bases short, with 8 bases between. This CDR3 has 12 amino acids. Germline CDR1 is SGHVS and CDR2 is FQNEAQ. The CDR3 sequence: CASSLDVTEQFF. CDR3 bases: TGTGCCAGCAGCTTAGATGTAACCGAGCAGTTCTTC.

This chain joins TRBV7-9 and TRBJ1-5; D might be TRBD1 (6 bases). The CDR3 length is 18 residues. V lost 0 bases, J lost 2 bases, and 17 bases lay in between. Germline lookup yields CDR1 SEHNR and CDR2 FQNEAQ (reference sequence). The CDR3 DNA reads TGTGCCAGCAGCTTAGCTAACCACAGGGATGGCGGCAATCAGCCCCAGCATTTT. This encodes CASSLANHRDGGNQPQHF.

The chain is built from TRBV18 and TRBJ1-5; a weak D match, TRBD1 (6 bases). The germline V gene has CDR1 KGHSH and CDR2 LQKENI. The CDR3 runs to 16 residues. V dropped 1 base and J dropped 0 bases, with 10 bases sitting between them. The CDR3 loop reads CASSPRQANSNQPQHF. The CDR3 DNA sequence: TGTGCCAGCTCACCACGACAGGCTAATAGCAATCAGCCCCAGCATTTT.

This rearrangement joins TRBV7-9 to TRBJ1-4; TRBD1 is a possible D gene (5 bases). The CDR3 runs 17 residues. Germline V lookup: CDR1 SEHNR, CDR2 FQNEAQ (reference sequence). Trimming stripped 3 bases from V and 1 base from J, with 15 bases between. The CDR3 sequence: CASSFSQGVKTNEKLFF. CDR3 bases: TGTGCCAGCAGCTTCAGTCAGGGAGTAAAAACTAATGAAAAACTGTTTTTT. The entire variable domain, with the rest obtained from reference TRBV7-9 and TRBJ1-4, is as follows: DTGVSQNPRHKITKRGQNVTFRCDPISEHNRLYWYRQTLGQGPEFLTYFQNEAQLEKSRLLSDRFSAERPKGSFSTLEIQRTEQGDSAMYLCASSFSQGVKTNEKLFFGSGTQLSVL.

The genes are TRBV20-1 and TRBJ2-3; 12 bases match TRBD2. This CDR3 contains 15 residues. Germline V gene data show CDR1 as DFQATT and CDR2 as SNEGSKA (reference sequence). With V trimmed by 7 bases and J by 5 bases, 10 bases remained unmatched. CDR3 region: CSGEASGGAKDTQYF. Written as DNA, the CDR3 is TGCAGTGGCGAGGCTAGCGGGGGGGCTAAAGATACGCAGTATTTT.

This rearrangement joins TRBV28 to TRBJ1-2, with a tentative D call TRBD1 (6 bases). The V gene lost 4 bases and the J gene lost 4 bases, with 10 bases spanning the gap. CDR1 is MDHEN and CDR2 is SYDVKM in the germline V gene. CDR3 length: 13 residues. The CDR3 coding sequence is TGTGCCAGCAGTTGGACAGAGCTCTATGGCTACACCTTC. It encodes CASSWTELYGYTF.

This chain uses TRBV24-1 with TRBJ2-3; D is undetermined. Trimming took off 0 bases at V and 0 bases at J, with 12 bases between the two ends. The CDR3 runs to 17 residues. Germline CDR1 reads KGHDR; CDR2 reads SFDVKD. The CDR3: CATSDLSGVGSTDTQYF. CDR3 sequence (DNA): TGTGCCACCAGTGATTTGTCGGGTGTGGGCAGCACAGATACGCAGTATTTT.

This clonotype has a handful of counts. Mismatch with germline at one junction end may stem from a read error. The rearrangement joins TRBV7-2 to TRBJ2-6, with 8 bases aligning to TRBD2. From germline, CDR1 is SGHTA and CDR2 FQGNSA. The CDR3 consists of 17 residues. This chain's CDR3 is CASRLGRGARGANVLTF. The CDR3 coding sequence is TGTGCCAGCAGATTAGGGCGGGGGGCAAGGGGGGCCAACGTCCTGACTTTC.

This rearrangement joins TRBV24-1 to TRBJ1-2, with D hard to call. V lost 2 bases to trimming and J lost 1 base, with 13 bases between them. Germline assignment: CDR1 KGHDR and CDR2 SFDVKD. The CDR3 is made up of 16 amino acids. The CDR3 bases are TGTGCCACCAGTGATTCCGGTATAGGGTATAACTATGGCTACACCTTC. Translation gives CATSDSGIGYNYGYTF.

V usage is TRBV29-1 and J usage is TRBJ2-1; D not certain. The CDR3 is 12 amino acids. The ends were cut back, 0 bases at V and 9 bases at J, with 9 bases in the middle. The V gene's germline CDR1 is SQVTM and CDR2 ANQGSEA. CDR3 DNA: TGCAGCGTTGAAGATGTAGGCACTGAGCAGTTCTTC. It codes for CSVEDVGTEQFF.

The chain recombines TRBV15 with TRBJ2-7, with D perhaps given as TRBD1 or TRBD2 (5 bases each). The length of the CDR3 is 14 residues. V was pared by 6 bases and J by 0 bases, with 12 bases between. Germline V gene data show CDR1 as LNHNV and CDR2 as YYDKDF (reference sequence). CDR3 amino acids: CATRRDLDSYEQYF. The CDR3 nucleotides are TGTGCCACCAGGAGGGACCTAGACTCCTACGAGCAGTACTTC. Using reference TRBV15 and TRBJ2-7 for the parts outside the CDR3, the full variable domain is DAMVIQNPRYQVTQFGKPVTLSCSQTLNHNVMYWYQQKSSQAPKLLFHYYDKDFNNEADTPDNFQSRRPNTSFCFLDIRSPGLGDTAMYLCATRRDLDSYEQYFGPGTRLTVT.

The gene calls are TRBV7-9 and TRBJ1-4; 8 bases align to TRBD1. Per the germline V gene, CDR1 is SEHNR and CDR2 is FQNEAQ (reference sequence). This CDR3 has 14 amino acids. After removal of 7 bases from V and 8 bases from J, the junction contained 9 bases not matched to a gene. The CDR3 DNA reads as TGTGCCAGCAATGAAGGACAGGGAGAAGAAAAACTGTTTTTT. This gives the protein CASNEGQGEEKLFF.

The gene calls are TRBV5-5 and TRBJ2-1; 9 positions match TRBD1. Germline trimming cut 4 bases from V and 6 bases from J; bases unmatched to any gene: 14. This CDR3 spans 17 amino acids. Per the germline V gene, CDR1 is SGHKS and CDR2 is YYEKEE (reference sequence). The CDR3 DNA reads TGTGCCAGCAGCACATATCCGGGACAGGGAGGGTTCAATGAGCAGTTCTTC. As protein: CASSTYPGQGGFNEQFF.